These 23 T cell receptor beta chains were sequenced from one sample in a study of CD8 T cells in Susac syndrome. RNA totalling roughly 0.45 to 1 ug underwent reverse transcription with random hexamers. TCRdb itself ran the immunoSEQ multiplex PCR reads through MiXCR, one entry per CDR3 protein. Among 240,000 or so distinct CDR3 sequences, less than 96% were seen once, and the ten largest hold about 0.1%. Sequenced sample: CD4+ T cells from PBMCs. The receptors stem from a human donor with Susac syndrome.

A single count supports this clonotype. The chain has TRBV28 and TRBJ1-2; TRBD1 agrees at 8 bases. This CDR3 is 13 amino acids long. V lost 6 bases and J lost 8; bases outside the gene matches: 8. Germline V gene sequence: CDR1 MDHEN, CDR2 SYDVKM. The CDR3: CASRYQGAGGYTF. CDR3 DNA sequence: TGTGCCAGCAGATATCAGGGGGCCGGAGGCTACACCTTC.

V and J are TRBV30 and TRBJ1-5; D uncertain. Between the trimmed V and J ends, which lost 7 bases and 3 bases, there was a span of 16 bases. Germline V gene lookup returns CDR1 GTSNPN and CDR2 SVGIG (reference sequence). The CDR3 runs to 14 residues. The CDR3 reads CASSPANINQPQHF. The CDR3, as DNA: TGTGCCTCCTCACCGGCTAACATCAATCAGCCCCAGCATTTT.

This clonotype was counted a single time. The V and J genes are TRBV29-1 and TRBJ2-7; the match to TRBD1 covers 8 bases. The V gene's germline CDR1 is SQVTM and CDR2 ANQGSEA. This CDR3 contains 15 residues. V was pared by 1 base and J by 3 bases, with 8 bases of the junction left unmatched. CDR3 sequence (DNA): TGCAGCGTTGAAGGGTTAACAGGGGGAGTCTACGAGCAGTACTTC. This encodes CSVEGLTGGVYEQYF.

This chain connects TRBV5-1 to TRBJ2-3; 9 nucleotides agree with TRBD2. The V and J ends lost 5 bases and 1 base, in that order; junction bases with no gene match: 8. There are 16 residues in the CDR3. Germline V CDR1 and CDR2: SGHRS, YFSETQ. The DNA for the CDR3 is TGCGCCAGCAGGGCGGGAGGGTACCGTGGCACAGATACGCAGTATTTT. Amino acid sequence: CASRAGGYRGTDTQYF.

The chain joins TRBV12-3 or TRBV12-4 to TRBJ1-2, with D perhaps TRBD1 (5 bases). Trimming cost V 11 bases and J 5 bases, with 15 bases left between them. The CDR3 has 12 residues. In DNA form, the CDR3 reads TGTGCCGGCGGGGAGGCAGGGTATGGCTACACCTTC. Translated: CAGGEAGYGYTF.

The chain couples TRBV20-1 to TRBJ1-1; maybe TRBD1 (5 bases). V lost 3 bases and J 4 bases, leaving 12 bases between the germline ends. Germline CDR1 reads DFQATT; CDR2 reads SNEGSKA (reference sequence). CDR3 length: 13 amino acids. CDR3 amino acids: CSASIAGGTEAFF. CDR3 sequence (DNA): TGCAGTGCTAGTATCGCGGGGGGCACTGAAGCTTTCTTT.

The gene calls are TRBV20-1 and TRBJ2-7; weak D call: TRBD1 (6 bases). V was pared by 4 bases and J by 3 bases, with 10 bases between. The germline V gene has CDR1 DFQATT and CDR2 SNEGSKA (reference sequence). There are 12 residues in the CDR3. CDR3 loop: CSATTGRYEQYF. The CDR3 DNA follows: TGCAGTGCTACGACAGGACGCTACGAGCAGTACTTC.

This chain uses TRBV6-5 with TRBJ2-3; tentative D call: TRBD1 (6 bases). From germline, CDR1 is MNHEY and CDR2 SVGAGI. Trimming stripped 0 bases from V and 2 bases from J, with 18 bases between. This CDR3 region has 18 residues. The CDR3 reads CASSYSGSGTNPTDTQYF. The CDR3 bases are TGTGCCAGCAGTTACTCAGGATCCGGGACAAATCCCACAGATACGCAGTATTTT.

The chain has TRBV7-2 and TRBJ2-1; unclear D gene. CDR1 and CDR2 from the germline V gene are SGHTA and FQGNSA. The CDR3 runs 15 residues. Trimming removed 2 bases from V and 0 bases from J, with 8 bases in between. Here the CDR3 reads CASSLKSSSYNEQFF. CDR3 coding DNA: TGTGCCAGCAGCTTAAAGTCTAGCTCCTACAATGAGCAGTTCTTC.

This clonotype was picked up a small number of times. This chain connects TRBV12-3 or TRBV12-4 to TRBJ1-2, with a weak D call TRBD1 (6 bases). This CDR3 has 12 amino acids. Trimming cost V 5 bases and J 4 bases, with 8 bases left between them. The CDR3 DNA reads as TGTGCCAGCAGTCGGGACACCTATGGCTACACCTTC. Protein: CASSRDTYGYTF.

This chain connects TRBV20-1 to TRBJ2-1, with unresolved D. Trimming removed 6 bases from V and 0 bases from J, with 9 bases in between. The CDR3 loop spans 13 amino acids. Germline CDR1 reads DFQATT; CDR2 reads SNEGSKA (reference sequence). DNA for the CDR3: TGCAGTGCCGAGCTAAGCTCCTACAATGAGCAGTTCTTC. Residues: CSAELSSYNEQFF.

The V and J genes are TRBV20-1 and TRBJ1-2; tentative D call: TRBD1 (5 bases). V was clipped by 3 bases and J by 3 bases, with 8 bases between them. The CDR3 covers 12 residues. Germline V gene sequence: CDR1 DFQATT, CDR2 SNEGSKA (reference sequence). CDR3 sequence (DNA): TGCAGTGCTAGGGGAGGGGACTATGGCTACACCTTC. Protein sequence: CSARGGDYGYTF.

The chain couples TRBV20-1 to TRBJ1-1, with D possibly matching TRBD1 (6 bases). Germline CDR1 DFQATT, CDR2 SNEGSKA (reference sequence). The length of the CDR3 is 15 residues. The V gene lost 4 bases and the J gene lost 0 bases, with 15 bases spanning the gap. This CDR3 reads CSATQSTGLNTEAFF. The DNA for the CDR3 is TGCAGTGCTACCCAGTCAACAGGGTTGAACACTGAAGCTTTCTTT.

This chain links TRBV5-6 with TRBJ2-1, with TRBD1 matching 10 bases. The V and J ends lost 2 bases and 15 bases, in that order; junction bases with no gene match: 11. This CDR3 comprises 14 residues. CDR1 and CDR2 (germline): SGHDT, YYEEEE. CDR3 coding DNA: TGTGCCAGCAGCTTTGGGACAGGGGTTTTAGGGGGGTTCTTC. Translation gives CASSFGTGVLGGFF.

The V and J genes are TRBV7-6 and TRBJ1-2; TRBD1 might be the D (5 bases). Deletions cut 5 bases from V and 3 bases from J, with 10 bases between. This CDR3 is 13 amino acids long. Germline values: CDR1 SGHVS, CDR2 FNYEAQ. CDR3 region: CASSLDMYYGYTF. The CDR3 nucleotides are TGTGCCAGCAGCCTGGACATGTACTATGGCTACACCTTC.

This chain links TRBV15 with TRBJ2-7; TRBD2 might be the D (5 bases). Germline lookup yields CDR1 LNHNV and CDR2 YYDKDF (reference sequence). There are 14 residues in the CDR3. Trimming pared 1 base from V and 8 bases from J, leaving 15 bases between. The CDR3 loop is CATSRGEKLRKQYF. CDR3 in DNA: TGTGCCACCAGCAGAGGGGAGAAACTAAGAAAGCAGTACTTC.

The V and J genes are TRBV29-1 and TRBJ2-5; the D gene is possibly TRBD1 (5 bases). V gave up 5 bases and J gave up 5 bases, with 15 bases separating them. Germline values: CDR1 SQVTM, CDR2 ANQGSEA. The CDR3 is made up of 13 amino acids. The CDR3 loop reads CSVRRWGPETQYF. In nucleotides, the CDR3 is TGCAGCGTTCGTAGGTGGGGCCCGGAGACCCAGTACTTC.

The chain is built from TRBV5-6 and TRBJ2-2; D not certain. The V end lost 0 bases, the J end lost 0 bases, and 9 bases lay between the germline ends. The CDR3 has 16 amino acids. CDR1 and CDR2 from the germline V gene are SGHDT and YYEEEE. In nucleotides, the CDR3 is TGTGCCAGCAGCTTGGGGGTGCACCCGAACACCGGGGAGCTGTTTTTT. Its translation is CASSLGVHPNTGELFF.

Here the CDR3 reads CASSLGQAAETQYF. CDR3 coding DNA: TGCGCCAGCAGCTTGGGACAGGCCGCGGAGACCCAGTACTTC. The chain couples TRBV5-1 to TRBJ2-5, with a weak D call TRBD1 (6 bases). V lost 0 bases, J lost 5 bases, and 11 bases lay in between. In germline, CDR1 is SGHRS, CDR2 YFSETQ. The CDR3 has 14 amino acids.

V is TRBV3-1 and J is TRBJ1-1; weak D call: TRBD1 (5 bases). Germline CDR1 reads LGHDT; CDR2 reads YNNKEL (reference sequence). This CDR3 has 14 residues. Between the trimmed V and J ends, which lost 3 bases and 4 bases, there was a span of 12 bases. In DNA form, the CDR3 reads TGTGCCAGCAGCCAGCACATTCAGGGCACTGAAGCTTTCTTT. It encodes CASSQHIQGTEAFF.

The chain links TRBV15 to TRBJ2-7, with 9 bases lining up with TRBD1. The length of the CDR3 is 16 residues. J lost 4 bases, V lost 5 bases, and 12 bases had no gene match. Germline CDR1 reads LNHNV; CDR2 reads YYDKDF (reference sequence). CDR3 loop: CATSGPKGQGSYEQYF. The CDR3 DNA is TGTGCCACCAGCGGTCCCAAAGGACAGGGGTCGTACGAGCAGTACTTC.

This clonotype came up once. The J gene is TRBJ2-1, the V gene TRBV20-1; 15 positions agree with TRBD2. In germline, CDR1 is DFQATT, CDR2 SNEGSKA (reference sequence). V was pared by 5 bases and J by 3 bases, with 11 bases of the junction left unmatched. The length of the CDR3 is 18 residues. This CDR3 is CSAAGLAGGRRYYNEQFF. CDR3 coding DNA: TGCAGTGCTGCGGGACTAGCGGGAGGTAGAAGGTACTACAATGAGCAGTTCTTC.

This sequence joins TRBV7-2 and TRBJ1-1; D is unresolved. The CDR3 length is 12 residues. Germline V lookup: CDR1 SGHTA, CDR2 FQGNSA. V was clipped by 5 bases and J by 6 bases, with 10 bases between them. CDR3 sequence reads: CASSHLIPEAFF. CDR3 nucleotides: TGTGCCAGCAGCCACCTAATCCCTGAAGCTTTCTTT.